This TCR beta chain derives from a study of blood T cell repertoires in COVID-19. Study details: Sites across the United States, Italy and Spain contributed samples from acute and convalescent COVID-19.

In the source study's methods: For nucleated cells, counts were estimated from reference gene primer amplification. The data were produced by immunoSEQ multiplex PCR, yet TCRdb's version contains in-frame clones alone and is incomplete. D and trimming come from the DNA, and the V and J calls and clone size come from that table. The table lists 300,000 to 400,000 clones, over 70% of them singletons. Trimming cost V 4 bases and J 5 bases; bases outside gene matches: 10. The germline V gene encodes CDR1 MNHEY and CDR2 SMNVEV (reference sequence). The CDR3 consists of 15 residues. The sample taken for sequencing was peripheral blood. The chain joins TRBV27 to TRBJ2-7; 8 nucleotides match TRBD2. The sequence was collected from a woman between 50 and 59 years old with COVID-19, enrolled during active disease. This CDR3 reads CASSSPGGGYNEQYF. The CDR3 DNA reads TGTGCCAGCAGTTCGCCCGGGGGGGGCTACAACGAGCAGTACTTC.